These 22 T cell receptor beta chains came from one sample sequenced in a study of shared T cell receptors in the human thymus. Only in-frame clones appear in the TCRdb table, and some are missing; sequencing was by immunoSEQ multiplex PCR. Of about 660,000 clones listed, roughly 88% are singletons. This sample also belongs to another study, concerning human thymus T cells.

Sequencing input: thymocytes. These receptors originate from a boy younger than two with a congenital heart defect.

V and J are TRBV4-2 and TRBJ2-7; the match to TRBD1 covers 7 bases. Per the germline V gene, CDR1 is LGHNA and CDR2 is YNFKEQ. The CDR3 runs 15 residues. V was clipped by 0 bases and J by 5 bases; unmatched bases: 7. CDR3 sequence (DNA): TGTGCCAGCAGCCAAGATCAGGGGGAAGGCGACGAGCAGTACTTC. As protein: CASSQDQGEGDEQYF.

The gene calls are TRBV30 and TRBJ1-3, with D possibly being TRBD1 (5 bases). This CDR3 comprises 13 residues. Germline CDR1 reads GTSNPN; CDR2 reads SVGIG (reference sequence). V lost 3 bases and J lost 3, with 9 bases in between. CDR3 sequence reads: CAWSSRVGNTIYF. CDR3 nucleotides: TGTGCCTGGAGCTCCAGGGTTGGAAACACCATATATTTT.

The rearrangement links TRBV4-3 to TRBJ2-7, with TRBD2 identical over 9 bases. Trimming at V came to 1 base and at J to 6 bases, leaving 16 bases not matched to a gene. CDR3 size: 18 residues. Germline CDR1 LGHNA, CDR2 YSLEER. CDR3 amino acids: CASSQGNLAGIGPGEQYF. DNA of the CDR3: TGCGCCAGCAGCCAAGGGAATCTAGCGGGAATCGGGCCCGGCGAGCAGTACTTC.

The chain uses TRBV28 and TRBJ1-5; TRBD1 might be the D (5 bases). Germline V lookup: CDR1 MDHEN, CDR2 SYDVKM. Trimming took 6 bases from V and 6 from J, leaving 18 bases between them. The CDR3 loop spans 15 amino acids. DNA for the CDR3: TGTGCCAGCAGCCCAGAGACAGTGGGTCGTCAGCCCCAGCATTTT. This gives the protein CASSPETVGRQPQHF.

V gene TRBV28 combines with J gene TRBJ1-1; 8 bases align to TRBD1. CDR1 and CDR2 from the germline V gene are MDHEN and SYDVKM. The CDR3 length is 15 residues. Germline trimming cut 4 bases from V and 4 bases from J; bases unmatched to any gene: 8. The DNA of the CDR3 is TGTGCCAGCAGTTCGGGGGACAGGCGATGCACTGAAGCTTTCTTT. Encoded protein: CASSSGDRRCTEAFF. Using reference TRBV28 and TRBJ1-1 for the parts outside the CDR3, the full variable domain is DVKVTQSSRYLVKRTGEKVFLECVQDMDHENMFWYRQDPGLGLRLIYFSYDVKMKEKGDIPEGYSVSREKKERFSLILESASTNQTSMYLCASSSGDRRCTEAFFGQGTRLTVV.

The rearrangement links TRBV4-1 to TRBJ2-7; 15 positions match TRBD2. Germline values: CDR1 MGHRA, CDR2 YSYEKL. V was pared by 2 bases and J by 5 bases, with 4 bases of the junction left unmatched. The CDR3 covers 16 residues. As DNA, the CDR3 is TGCGCCAGCAGCCAAACCGGACTAGCGGGAGGGAACGAGCAGTACTTC. Translated, it gives CASSQTGLAGGNEQYF.

This rearrangement joins TRBV28 to TRBJ2-2, with 11 bases that match TRBD1. CDR1 MDHEN and CDR2 SYDVKM come from the germline V gene. The CDR3 is 12 residues long. V lost 11 bases to trimming and J lost 4 bases; unmatched junction nucleotides: 0. The CDR3 DNA follows: TGTGCCGGACAGGGGGCCACCGGGGAGCTGTTTTTT. Protein product: CAGQGATGELFF.

CDR3: CASSRAGGPSNEQFF. CDR3 nucleotide sequence: TGTGCCAGTAGTCGAGCGGGAGGGCCCTCGAATGAGCAGTTCTTC. The chain couples TRBV19 to TRBJ2-1; 10 positions agree with TRBD2. Germline V gene lookup returns CDR1 LNHDA and CDR2 SQIVND (reference sequence). CDR3 size: 15 residues. The V and J ends lost 5 bases and 7 bases, in that order; junction bases with no gene match: 8.

This clone has only one observation. This rearrangement joins TRBV6-1 to TRBJ1-3, with 7 bases aligning to TRBD1. Germline trimming cut 11 bases from V and 4 bases from J; bases unmatched to any gene: 11. CDR3 size: 14 residues. Germline CDR1 is MNHNS and CDR2 is SASEGT. CDR3 nucleotide sequence: TGTGCCTTGCAAGGGGGCAGGGGGGGAAACACCATATATTTT. This sequence encodes CALQGGRGGNTIYF.

In DNA form, the CDR3 reads TGTGCCAGCAGCGCCCGGTCCTCCAGCAATCAGCCCCAGCATTTT. Amino acid sequence: CASSARSSSNQPQHF. This chain joins TRBV7-2 and TRBJ1-5; D call uncertain. Between the trimmed V and J ends, which lost 5 bases and 1 base, there was a span of 12 bases. The CDR3 contains 15 residues. The germline V gene encodes CDR1 SGHTA and CDR2 FQGNSA.

The chain joins TRBV11-2 to TRBJ2-7; D is unclear. Germline lookup yields CDR1 SGHAT and CDR2 FQNNGV. Trimming removed 5 bases from V and 6 bases from J, with 11 bases in between. The length of the CDR3 is 12 residues. The CDR3 spells CASSPEVLEQYF. The CDR3, as DNA: TGTGCCAGCAGCCCAGAAGTTCTCGAGCAGTACTTC.

This chain uses TRBV5-1 with TRBJ2-7; 14 nucleotides agree with TRBD2. The length of the CDR3 is 19 residues. The germline V gene has CDR1 SGHRS and CDR2 YFSETQ. V was clipped by 4 bases and J by 3 bases; unmatched bases: 15. The CDR3 DNA sequence: TGCGCCAGCAGCATCTACACGGGACTAGCGGGAGAAGGTAACTACGAGCAGTACTTC. This translates into CASSIYTGLAGEGNYEQYF.

The chain recombines TRBV4-3 with TRBJ2-1; no firm D call. The CDR3 contains 13 residues. Germline V CDR1 and CDR2: LGHNA, YSLEER. V lost 2 bases, J lost 5 bases, and 7 bases lay in between. For the CDR3, the DNA is TGCGCCAGCAGCCAAATCCGGGACAATGAGCAGTTCTTC. The encoded protein is CASSQIRDNEQFF.

This clone has just one count. The V call is TRBV4-2, the J call TRBJ1-3; 8 nucleotides agree with TRBD1. V lost 1 base to trimming and J lost 4 bases; unmatched junction nucleotides: 9. This CDR3 spans 17 amino acids. Germline V gene lookup returns CDR1 LGHNA and CDR2 YNFKEQ. In nucleotides, the CDR3 is TGTGCCAGCAGCCAAGTGAGTCAGGGGGCGGGCGGAAACACCATATATTTT. It specifies CASSQVSQGAGGNTIYF.

The chain's CDR3 is CASSQDFEEAGGLNEQFF. In nucleotides, the CDR3 is TGCGCCAGCAGCCAAGATTTCGAGGAGGCGGGAGGGCTTAATGAGCAGTTCTTC. This chain joins TRBV4-3 and TRBJ2-1; 9 bases line up with TRBD2. The trim removed 0 bases at V and 7 bases at J, leaving 13 bases unmatched. Germline V gene lookup returns CDR1 LGHNA and CDR2 YSLEER. The CDR3 length is 18 residues.

V gene TRBV25-1 combines with J gene TRBJ2-7, with 9 bases lining up with TRBD2. The CDR3 length is 16 residues. Looked up from germline, CDR1 is MGHDK and CDR2 is SYGVNS. V shed 6 bases and J 5 bases; nucleotides not matched to a gene: 14. The CDR3 loop reads CASSPPVAGEGHEQYF. The CDR3 nucleotides read TGTGCCAGCAGCCCGCCGGTAGCGGGGGAAGGCCACGAGCAGTACTTC.

The rearrangement links TRBV4-2 to TRBJ2-7; 9 bases are a match to TRBD2. The ends lost 0 bases at V and 1 base at J; junction bases unmatched: 10. The CDR3 totals 18 residues. Looked up from germline, CDR1 is LGHNA and CDR2 is YNFKEQ. This CDR3 reads CASSQDGTSGPASYEQYF. The CDR3 DNA reads as TGTGCCAGCAGCCAAGATGGCACTAGCGGGCCCGCTTCCTACGAGCAGTACTTC.

This rearrangement joins TRBV6-1 to TRBJ2-7; no clear D. The CDR3 is made up of 14 amino acids. V was shortened by 3 bases and J by 0 bases, with 9 bases between the two germline ends. The germline CDR1 and CDR2 sequences are MNHNS and SASEGT. CDR3 in DNA: TGTGCCAGCAGTGACCTCCCCCCCTCCTACGAGCAGTACTTC. Amino acids: CASSDLPPSYEQYF.

The chain employs TRBV27 and TRBJ1-1; TRBD1 agrees at 7 bases. J lost 1 base, V lost 5 bases, and 7 bases had no gene match. The CDR3 extends over 15 amino acids. Germline CDR1 MNHEY, CDR2 SMNVEV (reference sequence). CDR3 coding DNA: TGTGCCAGCAGTAGTATAGGGGGCGCGAACACTGAAGCTTTCTTT. Amino acid sequence: CASSSIGGANTEAFF.

The J gene is TRBJ2-3, the V gene TRBV7-9, with D uncertain. Germline V gene sequence: CDR1 SEHNR, CDR2 FQNEAQ (reference sequence). The CDR3 is 15 residues long. V dropped 2 bases and J dropped 4 bases, with 13 bases sitting between them. CDR3 nucleotides: TGTGCCAGCAGCTTACCCCAGCGACTTCCAGATACGCAGTATTTT. It yields the protein CASSLPQRLPDTQYF. Together with reference TRBV7-9 and TRBJ2-3, the CDR3 gives the full variable domain: DTGVSQNPRHKITKRGQNVTFRCDPISEHNRLYWYRQTLGQGPEFLTYFQNEAQLEKSRLLSDRFSAERPKGSFSTLEIQRTEQGDSAMYLCASSLPQRLPDTQYFGPGTRLTVL.

This rearrangement joins TRBV7-9 to TRBJ2-5, with 7 bases identical to TRBD1. With V trimmed by 4 bases and J by 1 base, 12 bases remained unmatched. The CDR3 totals 17 residues. Germline CDR1 SEHNR, CDR2 FQNEAQ (reference sequence). Written as DNA, the CDR3 is TGTGCCAGCAGCTCTGACTTAGGGGGCGCGGGCCAAGAGACCCAGTACTTC. This sequence encodes CASSSDLGGAGQETQYF.

This chain joins TRBV5-5 and TRBJ1-3; D not certain. With 4 bases removed from V and 3 bases from J, the gap between germline ends came to 11 bases. Germline V CDR1 and CDR2: SGHKS, YYEKEE (reference sequence). The CDR3 is 14 residues long. CDR3 protein: CASSLQTYGNTIYF. CDR3 DNA: TGTGCCAGCAGCCTCCAGACATATGGAAACACCATATATTTT.